This paragraph covers one TCR beta chain sequence. What it binds is unknown. Sequencing relied on a cDNA template that was reverse transcribed from extracted RNA. Only in-frame clones appear in the TCRdb table, and some are missing; sequencing was by immunoSEQ multiplex PCR. The sample shows approximately 34,000 clones, around 59% of them seen only once. This sample is part of a study of CD8+ T cells in alopecia areata. Study outcomes and limitations: Scalp specimens additionally yield sequences from normal skin's resident alphabeta T cells.

V lost 0 bases to trimming and J lost 2 bases, with 7 bases between them. This CDR3 has 14 amino acids. Germline assignment: CDR1 LGHNA and CDR2 YSLEER. The sequenced sample was NKG2D-high CD8+ T cells sorted from blood. The receptor was derived from a human donor with alopecia areata. This chain connects TRBV4-3 to TRBJ1-2, with no clear D. CDR3 region: CASSQDLANYGYTF. The CDR3 nucleotides are TGCGCCAGCAGCCAAGATCTAGCAAACTATGGCTACACCTTC.